The source of this T cell receptor (beta chain) is a study of CD8 T cells in ankylosing spondylitis. Points from the study as a whole: It appeared that ankylosing spondylitis blood was characterized by a TCR beta motif of fewer than 10 highly homologous variants. Earlier authors reported some of these motif variants in reactive arthritis synovial fluid and blood.

TCRdb ran MiXCR on the 5' RACE reads and lists one entry per CDR3 protein. The sample includes 330,000 or so distinct CDR3 sequences, roughly 8% of them seen just once. V was pared by 2 bases and J by 3 bases, with 11 bases between. The CDR3 has 14 residues. The germline V gene encodes CDR1 GTSNPN and CDR2 SVGIG (reference sequence). As regards this clonotype: The antigen remains undetermined.

The receptor was isolated from a male donor with ankylosing spondylitis. Specimen: blood, either unsorted or a sorted T cell fraction (not recorded which). The V gene is TRBV30, the J gene TRBJ1-5; D unresolved. CDR3 bases: TGTGCCTGGAGTCCACTTATTACCAATCAGCCCCAGCATTTT. This translates into CAWSPLITNQPQHF.